This TCR beta chain appears in the sequencing data of a study of vaccination effects on CD4 cells after COVID-19. Study details: Three convalescent patients gave samples early and late after vaccination.

V lost 1 base to trimming and J lost 6 bases; unmatched junction nucleotides: 13. Germline lookup yields CDR1 SGDLS and CDR2 YYNGEE. CDR3 length: 17 amino acids. Sequencing was performed with immunoSEQ multiplex PCR; in TCRdb, only in-frame clones are kept and a portion is missing. The sample contains 45,000 to 55,000 clones, about four fifths of which appear only once. Points from the study as a whole: For convalescents, most of the spike-reactive clones seen post-vaccine were new vaccine-induced clones. Convalescent patients were scarce, and early post-infection timepoints were absent.

Culture lasted about ten days before CD4+ T cell isolation. PCR-confirmed SARS-CoV-2 infection occurred in the person between March and December 2020. Everyone in the study got two shots of either the BNT162b2 or mRNA-1273 vaccine. On both days 3 and 7, half of the culture medium was replaced with IL-2 medium. This clone was detected once. The antigen is not known. The receptor was derived from a human donor who had a prior SARS-CoV-2 infection. The V call is TRBV9, the J call TRBJ2-1; the match to TRBD2 covers 7 bases. Material: CD4+ T cells from PBMCs cultured without peptide, obtained after COVID-19 vaccination. The CDR3 region is CASSVSAWEGLFNEQFF. The CDR3 coding sequence is TGTGCCAGCAGCGTATCAGCTTGGGAGGGCCTGTTCAATGAGCAGTTCTTC.